These 5 T cell receptor beta chains came from one sample sequenced in a study of T cell responses to AZD1222 COVID-19 vaccine. Repertoires were generated with immunoSEQ multiplex PCR, while TCRdb's copy carries only in-frame clones and drops some. The sample lists 150,000 to 200,000 clones; more than 85% were seen once. The sample consisted of peripheral blood, taken on day 0 of AZD1222 vaccination. These receptors were taken from an adult in good health.

V is TRBV14 and J is TRBJ1-1; D uncertain. The CDR3 consists of 14 residues. V lost 1 base and J 3 bases, leaving 9 bases between the germline ends. The germline gives CDR1 SGHDN, CDR2 FVKESK. The CDR3 nucleotides read TGTGCCAGCAGCCAAGGCAGGTGGGACACTGAAGCTTTCTTT. This codes for CASSQGRWDTEAFF.

This clone has only one observation. This chain connects TRBV29-1 to TRBJ1-1; D perhaps matches TRBD1 (6 bases). V dropped 4 bases and J dropped 8 bases, with 20 bases sitting between them. From germline, CDR1 is SQVTM and CDR2 ANQGSEA. The CDR3 loop spans 14 amino acids. The CDR3 loop is CSVGGGRTQEEAFF. The CDR3 nucleotides are TGCAGCGTTGGGGGGGGCAGGACCCAGGAGGAAGCTTTCTTT.

The V and J genes are TRBV5-1 and TRBJ1-2; TRBD1 might be the D (5 bases). Germline assignment: CDR1 SGHRS and CDR2 YFSETQ. Trimming removed 0 bases at V and 6 bases at J, with 18 bases between. The CDR3 contains 16 residues. CDR3 sequence (DNA): TGCGCCAGCAGCTTGGAATGGGGCGGGAATAGGCATGGCTACACCTTC. This codes for CASSLEWGGNRHGYTF. Full variable domain (outside the CDR3, taken from reference TRBV5-1 and TRBJ1-2): KAGVTQTPRYLIKTRGQQVTLSCSPISGHRSVSWYQQTPGQGLQFLFEYFSETQRNKGNFPGRFSGRQFSNSRSEMNVSTLELGDSALYLCASSLEWGGNRHGYTFGSGTRLTVV.

The rearrangement joins TRBV6-2 or TRBV6-3 to TRBJ1-6; the D gene is possibly TRBD1 (6 bases). Germline V gives CDR1 MNHEY, CDR2 SVGEGT. The CDR3 runs to 16 residues. The V gene lost 5 bases and the J gene lost 10 bases, with 21 bases spanning the gap. The CDR3 here is CASSPDVGALASPLHF. Here the CDR3 DNA reads TGTGCCAGCAGTCCGGACGTGGGGGCGCTTGCATCACCCCTCCACTTT.

J is TRBJ1-1 and V is TRBV30; D unclear. V was pared by 0 bases and J by 8 bases, with 10 bases between. Germline assignment: CDR1 GTSNPN and CDR2 SVGIG (reference sequence). The CDR3 length is 12 residues. CDR3 in amino acids: CAWSVGSAEAFF. The CDR3 DNA reads TGTGCCTGGAGTGTGGGGTCGGCCGAAGCTTTCTTT. Looking up the rest from reference TRBV30 and TRBJ1-1 gives the full variable domain: SQTIHQWPATLVQPVGSPLSLECTVEGTSNPNLYWYRQAAGRGLQLLFYSVGIGQISSEVPQNLSASRPQDRQFILSSKKLLLSDSGFYLCAWSVGSAEAFFGQGTRLTVV.